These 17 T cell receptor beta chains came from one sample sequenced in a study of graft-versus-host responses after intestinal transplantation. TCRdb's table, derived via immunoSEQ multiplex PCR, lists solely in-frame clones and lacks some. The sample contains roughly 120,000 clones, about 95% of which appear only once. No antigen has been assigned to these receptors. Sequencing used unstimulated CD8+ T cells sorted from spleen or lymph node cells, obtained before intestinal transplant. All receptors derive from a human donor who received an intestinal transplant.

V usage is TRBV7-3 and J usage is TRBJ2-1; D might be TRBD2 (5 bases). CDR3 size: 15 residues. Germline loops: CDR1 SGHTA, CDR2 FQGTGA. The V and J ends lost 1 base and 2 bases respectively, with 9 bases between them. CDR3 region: CASSLNGRAYNEQFF. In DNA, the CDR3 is TGTGCCAGCAGCTTAAACGGGCGGGCCTACAATGAGCAGTTCTTC.

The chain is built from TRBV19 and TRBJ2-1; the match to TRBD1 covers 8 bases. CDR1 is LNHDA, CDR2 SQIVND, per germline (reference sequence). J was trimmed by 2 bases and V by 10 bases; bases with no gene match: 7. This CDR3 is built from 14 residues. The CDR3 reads CATSTGVPYNEQFF. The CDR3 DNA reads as TGTGCCACGTCGACAGGGGTACCCTACAATGAGCAGTTCTTC.

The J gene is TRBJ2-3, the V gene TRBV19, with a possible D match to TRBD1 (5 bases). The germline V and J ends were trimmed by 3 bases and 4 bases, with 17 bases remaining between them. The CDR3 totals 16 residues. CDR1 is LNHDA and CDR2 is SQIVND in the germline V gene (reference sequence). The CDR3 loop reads CASSMHRRAGADTQYF. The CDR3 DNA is TGTGCCAGTAGTATGCACCGCAGGGCTGGCGCAGATACGCAGTATTTT.

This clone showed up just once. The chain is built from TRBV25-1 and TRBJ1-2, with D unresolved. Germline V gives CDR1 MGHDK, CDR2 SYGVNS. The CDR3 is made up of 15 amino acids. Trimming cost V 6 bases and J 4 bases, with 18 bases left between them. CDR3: CASSPPSPGLYGYTF. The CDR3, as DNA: TGTGCCAGCAGCCCTCCCAGCCCAGGCCTCTATGGCTACACCTTC.

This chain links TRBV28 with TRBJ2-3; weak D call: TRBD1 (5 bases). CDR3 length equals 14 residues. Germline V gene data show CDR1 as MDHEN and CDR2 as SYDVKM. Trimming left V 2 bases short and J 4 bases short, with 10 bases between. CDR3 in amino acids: CASSLTPQADTQYF. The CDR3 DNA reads TGTGCCAGCAGTTTAACCCCACAGGCAGATACGCAGTATTTT.

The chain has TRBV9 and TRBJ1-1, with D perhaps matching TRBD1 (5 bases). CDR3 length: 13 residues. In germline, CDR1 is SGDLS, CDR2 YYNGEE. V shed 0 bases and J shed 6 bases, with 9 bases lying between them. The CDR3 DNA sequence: TGTGCCAGCAGCGTAGGGGTGGGGCCTGAAGCTTTCTTT. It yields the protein CASSVGVGPEAFF.

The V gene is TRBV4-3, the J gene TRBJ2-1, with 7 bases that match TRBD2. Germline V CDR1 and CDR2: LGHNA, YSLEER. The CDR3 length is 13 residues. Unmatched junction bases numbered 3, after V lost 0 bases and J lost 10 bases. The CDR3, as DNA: TGCGCCAGCAGCCAAGATCCTAGCGGAGAGCAGTTCTTC. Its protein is CASSQDPSGEQFF.

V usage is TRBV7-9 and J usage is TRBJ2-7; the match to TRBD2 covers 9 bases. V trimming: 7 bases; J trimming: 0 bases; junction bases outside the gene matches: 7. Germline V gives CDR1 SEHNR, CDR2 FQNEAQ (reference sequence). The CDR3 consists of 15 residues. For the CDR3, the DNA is TGTGCCAGCAACCTACGGACTAGCGACTCCTACGAGCAGTACTTC. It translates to CASNLRTSDSYEQYF. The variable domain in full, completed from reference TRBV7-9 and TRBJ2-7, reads DTGVSQNPRHKITKRGQNVTFRCDPISEHNRLYWYRQTLGQGPEFLTYFQNEAQLEKSRLLSDRFSAERPKGSFSTLEIQRTEQGDSAMYLCASNLRTSDSYEQYFGPGTRLTVT.

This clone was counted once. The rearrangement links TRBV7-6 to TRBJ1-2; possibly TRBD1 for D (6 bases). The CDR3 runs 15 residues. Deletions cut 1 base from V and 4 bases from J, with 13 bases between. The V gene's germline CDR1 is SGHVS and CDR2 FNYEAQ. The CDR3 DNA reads TGTGCCAGCAGCTTAGGGTCAGGGGCTACCTATGGCTACACCTTC. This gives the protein CASSLGSGATYGYTF.

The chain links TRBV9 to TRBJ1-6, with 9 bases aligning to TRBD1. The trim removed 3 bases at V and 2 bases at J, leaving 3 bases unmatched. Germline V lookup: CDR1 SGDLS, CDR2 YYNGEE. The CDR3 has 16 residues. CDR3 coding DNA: TGTGCCAGCAGCGATCGACAGGGGGCCTATAATTCACCCCTCCACTTT. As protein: CASSDRQGAYNSPLHF.

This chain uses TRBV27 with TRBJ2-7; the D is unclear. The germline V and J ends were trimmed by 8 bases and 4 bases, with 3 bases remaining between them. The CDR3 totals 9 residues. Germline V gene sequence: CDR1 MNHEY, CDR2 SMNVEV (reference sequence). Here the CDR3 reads CASPYEQYF. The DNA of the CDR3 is TGTGCCAGCCCTTACGAGCAGTACTTC.

The CDR3 here is CASSLGAVEQYF. CDR3 coding DNA: TGCGCCAGCAGCTTGGGGGCAGTCGAGCAGTACTTC. The chain couples TRBV5-1 to TRBJ2-5; D gene ambiguous. The end of the DNA is better explained by TRBJ2-7, so the J call may be wrong. Germline CDR1 and CDR2: SGHRS and YFSETQ. This CDR3 has 12 amino acids.

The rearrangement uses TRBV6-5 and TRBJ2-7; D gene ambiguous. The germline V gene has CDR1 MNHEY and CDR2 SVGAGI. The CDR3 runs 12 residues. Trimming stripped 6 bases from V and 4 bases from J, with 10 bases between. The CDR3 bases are TGTGCCAGCAGCCAACCTGGGTACGAGCAGTACTTC. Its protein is CASSQPGYEQYF.

The CDR3 sequence is CASCVGLPLGELFF. CDR3 sequence (DNA): TGTGCCAGCTGCGTGGGGCTTCCACTCGGGGAGCTGTTTTTT. The genes are TRBV28 and TRBJ2-2; possible D gene TRBD1, 5 bases. In germline, CDR1 is MDHEN, CDR2 SYDVKM. The CDR3 covers 14 residues. The V gene lost 8 bases and the J gene lost 7 bases, with 17 bases spanning the gap.

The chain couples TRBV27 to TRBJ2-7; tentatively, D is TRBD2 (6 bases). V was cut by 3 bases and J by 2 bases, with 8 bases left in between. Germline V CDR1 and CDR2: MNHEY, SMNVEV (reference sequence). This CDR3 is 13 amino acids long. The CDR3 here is CASSFGSTYEQYF. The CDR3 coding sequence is TGTGCCAGCAGTTTCGGGAGTACCTACGAGCAGTACTTC.

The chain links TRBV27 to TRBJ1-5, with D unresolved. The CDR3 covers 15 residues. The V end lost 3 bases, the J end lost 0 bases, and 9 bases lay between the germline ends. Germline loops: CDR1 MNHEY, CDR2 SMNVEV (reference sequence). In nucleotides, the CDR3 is TGTGCCAGCAGTTTTGGGTCGGGTAGCAATCAGCCCCAGCATTTT. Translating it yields CASSFGSGSNQPQHF.

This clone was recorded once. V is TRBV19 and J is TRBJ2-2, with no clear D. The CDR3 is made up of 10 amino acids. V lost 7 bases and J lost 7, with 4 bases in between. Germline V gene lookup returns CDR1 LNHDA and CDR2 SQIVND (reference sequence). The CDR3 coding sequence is TGTGCCAGTATGTACGGGGAGCTGTTTTTT. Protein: CASMYGELFF.